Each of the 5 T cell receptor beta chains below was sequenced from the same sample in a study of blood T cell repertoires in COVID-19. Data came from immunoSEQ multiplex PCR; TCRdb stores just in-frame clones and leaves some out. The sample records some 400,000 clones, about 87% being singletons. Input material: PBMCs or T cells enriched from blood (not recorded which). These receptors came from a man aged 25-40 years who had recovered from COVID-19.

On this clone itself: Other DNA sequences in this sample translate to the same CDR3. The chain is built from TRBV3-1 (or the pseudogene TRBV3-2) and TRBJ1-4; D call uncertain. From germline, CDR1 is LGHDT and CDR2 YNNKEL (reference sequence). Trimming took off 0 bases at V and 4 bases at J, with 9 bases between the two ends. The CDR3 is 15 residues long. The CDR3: CASSQDSRGNEKLFF. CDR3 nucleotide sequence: TGTGCCAGCAGCCAAGATTCGCGGGGTAATGAAAAACTGTTTTTT.

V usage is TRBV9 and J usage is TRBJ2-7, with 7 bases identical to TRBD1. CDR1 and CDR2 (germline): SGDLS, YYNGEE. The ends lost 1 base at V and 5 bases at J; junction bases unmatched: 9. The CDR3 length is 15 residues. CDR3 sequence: CASSVTGQVPNEQYF. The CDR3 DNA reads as TGTGCCAGCAGCGTAACTGGACAGGTACCAAACGAGCAGTACTTC.

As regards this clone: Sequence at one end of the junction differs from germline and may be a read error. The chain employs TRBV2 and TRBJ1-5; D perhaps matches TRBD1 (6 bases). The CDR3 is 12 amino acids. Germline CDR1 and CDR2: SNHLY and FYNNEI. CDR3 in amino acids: CASSRDNRPQHF. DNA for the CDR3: TGTGCCAGCAGCAGGGACAATCGGCCCCAGCATTTT.

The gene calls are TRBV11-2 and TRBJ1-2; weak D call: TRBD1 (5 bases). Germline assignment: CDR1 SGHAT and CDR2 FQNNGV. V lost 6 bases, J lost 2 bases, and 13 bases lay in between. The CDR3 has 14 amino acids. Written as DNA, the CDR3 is TGTGCCAGCAGTCGCACAGGAACCAACTATGGCTACACCTTC. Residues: CASSRTGTNYGYTF.

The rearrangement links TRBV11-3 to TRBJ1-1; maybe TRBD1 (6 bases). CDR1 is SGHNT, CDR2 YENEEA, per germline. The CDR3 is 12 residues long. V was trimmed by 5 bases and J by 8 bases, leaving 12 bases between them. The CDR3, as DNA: TGTGCCAGCAGCCAGGGGTCGGGGGAAGCTTTCTTT. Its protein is CASSQGSGEAFF.